The 32 T cell receptor beta chains presented below share a single source sample, sequenced in a study of CXCR3-negative and CXCR3-positive naive CD8 T cells. Points from the study as a whole: TRB CDR3s of CXCR3-positive naive cells were more hydrophobic than those of CXCR3-negative naive cells.

Libraries were UMI-labeled 5' RACE TRB cDNA. For each CDR3 protein, TCRdb gives one entry from its re-call of the 5' RACE reads, without DNA. The sample totals 6,500 to 8,000 distinct CDR3 sequences. No antigen has been assigned to these receptors. Source material: naive CXCR3+ CD8+ T cells from blood. Specified subset: CD45RO-CCR7+CD27+CD95- naive CD8+ T cells expressing CXCR3 (TNR3+). These receptors were taken from a human donor in good health. Some clones in this sample may be carry-over from other donors' samples.

The chain employs TRBV7-2 and TRBJ2-1; the TCRdb D gene call, TRBD1, has no DNA to confirm it. The CDR3 loop spans 14 amino acids. The germline V gene encodes CDR1 SGHTA and CDR2 FQGNSA. The CDR3 sequence: CASNQGESYNEQFF.

The chain employs TRBV6-6 and TRBJ2-5. This CDR3 is built from 12 residues. Germline CDR1 and CDR2: MNHNY and SVGAGI (reference sequence). The CDR3 here is CASSLYQETQYF.

This sequence joins TRBV29-1 and TRBJ1-2. CDR1 SQVTM and CDR2 ANQGSEA come from the germline V gene. This CDR3 region has 12 residues. The CDR3 region is CSVEGRHYGYTF. The full variable domain, rest sourced from reference TRBV29-1 and TRBJ1-2, is SAVISQKPSRDICQRGTSLTIQCQVDSQVTMMFWYRQQPGQSLTLIATANQGSEATYESGFVIDKFPISRPNLTFSTLTVSNMSPEDSSIYLCSVEGRHYGYTFGSGTRLTVV.

Judged by frequency, this clonotype is medium-sized. CDR3 region: CSAHPRDSNYEQYF. This chain links TRBV20-1 with TRBJ2-7; TCRdb's D call of TRBD1 is untestable without DNA. The CDR3 contains 14 residues. The germline gives CDR1 DFQATT, CDR2 SNEGSKA (reference sequence).

This rearrangement joins TRBV12-2 to TRBJ2-7; the D call from TCRdb, TRBD1, cannot be confirmed without DNA. TRBV12-2 is reported as a pseudogene. The CDR3 has 16 amino acids. The CDR3 protein is CASRPRQGPNSYEQYF.

According to its frequency, this clonotype is medium-sized (0.01 to 0.1%). The gene calls are TRBV13 and TRBJ1-4; no DNA is available, so the TRBD1 call from TCRdb remains unchecked. CDR3 size: 16 residues. Per the germline V gene, CDR1 is PRHDT and CDR2 is FYEKMQ (reference sequence). CDR3 region: CASSSNPGQTNEKLFF.

This clonotype ranks as medium-sized in terms of frequency. This chain uses TRBV20-1 with TRBJ1-1. Germline CDR1 and CDR2: DFQATT and SNEGSKA (reference sequence). This CDR3 has 17 residues. The CDR3 loop reads CSAPSPNLNRLFTEAFF.

V and J are TRBV27 and TRBJ2-7; TCRdb reports TRBD1, a call that lacks DNA to check it against. Germline CDR1 and CDR2: MNHEY and SMNVEV (reference sequence). The CDR3 sequence is 13 residues long. This chain's CDR3 is CPSTKGRTYEQYF.

The chain couples TRBV2 to TRBJ2-1; the D call from TCRdb, TRBD1, cannot be confirmed without DNA. This CDR3 has 16 residues. Germline V gene sequence: CDR1 SNHLY, CDR2 FYNNEI. Here the CDR3 reads CASSEAWTGYYNEQFF.

The chain recombines TRBV29-1 with TRBJ2-7. The CDR3 contains 13 residues. CDR1 and CDR2 from the germline V gene are SQVTM and ANQGSEA. The chain's CDR3 is CSAEGGNSYEQYF.

The rearrangement links TRBV6-2 or TRBV6-3 to TRBJ2-7; absent DNA, TCRdb's TRBD1 call cannot be checked. Germline V gene data show CDR1 as MNHEY and CDR2 as SVGEGT. The length of the CDR3 is 14 residues. CDR3 protein: CASSYRHRGYEQYF.

CDR3: CASSNAVAGGEQSFF. The chain carries TRBV21-1 and TRBJ2-3; with no DNA, the TCRdb D assignment of TRBD2 cannot be verified. TRBV21-1 is a documented pseudogene. The CDR3 contains 15 residues.

Frequency places this clonotype as medium-sized. The chain uses TRBV21-1 and TRBJ2-7; TCRdb selects TRBD1, and the lack of DNA leaves this call unchecked. TRBV21-1 is recorded as a pseudogene. CDR3 length equals 14 residues. The CDR3 loop reads CASSKDRFSYEQYF.

Frequency places this clonotype as medium-sized. This chain connects TRBV10-3 to TRBJ2-1; checking the TCRdb D call of TRBD2 is not possible without DNA. Looked up from germline, CDR1 is ENHRY and CDR2 is SYGVKD. This CDR3 region has 17 residues. The CDR3: CAISELWTSGNHNEQFF.

Measured by frequency, this clonotype is medium-sized. V usage is TRBV29-1 and J usage is TRBJ2-3; TCRdb designates TRBD1, a call that cannot be tested without DNA. This CDR3 has 15 residues. Germline V gives CDR1 SQVTM, CDR2 ANQGSEA. The chain's CDR3 is CSVALGTESTDTQYF.

This clonotype shows up as medium-sized by frequency. The rearrangement joins TRBV6-5 to TRBJ2-2; with no DNA, the TCRdb D assignment of TRBD1 cannot be verified. In germline, CDR1 is MNHEY, CDR2 SVGAGI. The CDR3 is 18 residues long. The CDR3 loop is CASSSSETGRANTGELFF.

CDR3 loop: CASSFGREGYEQYF. The rearrangement uses TRBV27 and TRBJ2-7; there is no DNA to check the TCRdb D call of TRBD2. Germline values: CDR1 MNHEY, CDR2 SMNVEV (reference sequence). CDR3 size: 14 residues.

This clonotype is identified as medium-sized from frequency. The genes are TRBV21-1 and TRBJ2-1; TCRdb lists TRBD2, though no DNA is available to test this call. TRBV21-1 is labeled a pseudogene. The CDR3 is made up of 20 amino acids. The CDR3: CASSKDLKPSGGWGHNEQFF.

This chain uses TRBV28 with TRBJ2-3; checking the TCRdb D call of TRBD1 is not possible without DNA. The CDR3 totals 15 residues. Germline values: CDR1 MDHEN, CDR2 SYDVKM. The CDR3 protein is CASSPDRAGTDTQYF.

The chain is built from TRBV25-1 and TRBJ2-1. Germline CDR1 reads MGHDK; CDR2 reads SYGVNS. The CDR3 is 13 residues long. The CDR3 is CASSAGAPNEQFF.

Considering frequency, this clonotype is medium-sized. The genes are TRBV13 and TRBJ2-7; TCRdb selects TRBD1, and the lack of DNA leaves this call unchecked. This CDR3 contains 13 residues. Germline CDR1 is PRHDT and CDR2 is FYEKMQ (reference sequence). The chain's CDR3 is CASSYGTGDEQYF.

This clonotype is labeled medium-sized (0.01 to 0.1%) based on frequency. The V gene is TRBV10-3, the J gene TRBJ1-6; the D gene TCRdb calls, TRBD1, cannot be checked with no DNA. The length of the CDR3 is 20 residues. CDR1 and CDR2 from the germline V gene are ENHRY and SYGVKD. The CDR3 sequence: CAISPVWLGTPSSYNSPLHF.

The chain carries TRBV20-1 and TRBJ1-3. The CDR3 has 13 residues. Germline V gene data show CDR1 as DFQATT and CDR2 as SNEGSKA (reference sequence). The chain's CDR3 is CSGIGPRQNTIYF.

The chain couples TRBV20-1 to TRBJ1-1; checking the TCRdb D call of TRBD1 is not possible without DNA. This CDR3 is 15 amino acids long. Per the germline V gene, CDR1 is DFQATT and CDR2 is SNEGSKA (reference sequence). CDR3 sequence reads: CSASPGTGGFTEAFF.

The rearrangement joins TRBV29-1 to TRBJ1-3. Germline V lookup: CDR1 SQVTM, CDR2 ANQGSEA. The CDR3 sequence is 13 residues long. The CDR3 loop reads CSVDDSSGNTIYF.

The rearrangement uses TRBV6-5 and TRBJ2-1. Germline assignment: CDR1 MNHEY and CDR2 SVGAGI. CDR3 length: 13 amino acids. CDR3 protein: CASSWGTNNEQFF.

V gene TRBV19 combines with J gene TRBJ1-1. From germline, CDR1 is LNHDA and CDR2 SQIVND (reference sequence). The CDR3 loop spans 14 amino acids. The CDR3 is CASSIFWGNTEAFF.

This clonotype is medium-sized (0.01 to 0.1%) by frequency. This rearrangement joins TRBV20-1 to TRBJ2-7; TCRdb's assignment of TRBD2 cannot be checked, as there is no DNA. The germline V gene has CDR1 DFQATT and CDR2 SNEGSKA (reference sequence). The CDR3 spans 16 residues. CDR3 protein: CSARFRTSGAWHEQYF.

This CDR3 reads CASNQRSRGFSTDTQYF. The V gene is TRBV11-2, the J gene TRBJ2-3; TCRdb picks TRBD2, but there is no DNA to check that call. The CDR3 is 17 amino acids. The germline CDR1 and CDR2 sequences are SGHAT and FQNNGV.

The gene calls are TRBV27 and TRBJ2-7; TCRdb names TRBD1, which stays unverified in the absence of DNA. CDR1 and CDR2 from the germline V gene are MNHEY and SMNVEV (reference sequence). This CDR3 has 17 amino acids. The CDR3 region is CASSLSAQGPHIYEQYF.

The chain has TRBV6-5 and TRBJ2-7. Germline V gene sequence: CDR1 MNHEY, CDR2 SVGAGI. The CDR3 loop spans 16 amino acids. CDR3 in amino acids: CASSYSVGTTSYEQYF.

Judged by frequency, this clonotype is medium-sized. The chain combines TRBV27 with TRBJ2-1; the TCRdb call, TRBD2, lacks DNA for checking. The CDR3 covers 15 residues. CDR1 is MNHEY, CDR2 SMNVEV, per germline (reference sequence). The CDR3: CASSSGTTGDDEQFF.